This T cell receptor (beta chain) appears in the sequencing data of a study of PD-1 blockade in classical Hodgkin lymphoma (dated by TCRdb to the early 2020s). Looking at the study overall: Nivolumab dosing was 3 mg/kg intravenously every 2 weeks, continuing until either disease progression or unacceptable toxicity. A peripheral blood immune signature of response to PD-1 blockade in classical Hodgkin lymphoma was defined using TCR beta sequencing and CyTOF.

The time point label, read with the paper, signifies: cycle 4 day 1 (C4D1), after around six weeks of nivolumab. Relapse after autologous stem cell transplantation had occurred in all trial patients, and cohorts A, B and C were distinguished by prior brentuximab vedotin exposure. A total of under 70 patients with relapsed/refractory classical Hodgkin lymphoma made up the trial cohort, and each patient's best overall response was complete response, partial response or progressive disease. Single-agent nivolumab was administered to trial patients in the multi-cohort phase II CheckMate 205 trial. An independent review committee assessed best overall response by applying the 2007 International Working Group response criteria. Trial PBMCs were collected just before the start of nivolumab (C1D1) and during therapy at cycle 2 day 1 and cycle 4 day 1. Peripheral blood was collected in 8 mL Vacutainer Cell Preparation Tubes, from which PBMCs were isolated by centrifugation and then cryopreserved.

Its CDR3 holds 14 amino acids, cysteine through phenylalanine. The entry retains the CDR3 DNA only, 42 bases that are in frame from base 1. V lost 4 bases and J lost 1 base; the stretch between them is 11 bases long. CDR1 MNHEY and CDR2 SMNVEV were looked up in the germline V gene (reference sequence). Overall study outcomes, separate from this receptor: The study was limited to a single clinical trial cohort, and causes of repertoire differences, possibly disease activity or prior therapy, remained undefined. Baseline TCR diversity was reported to be lower in newly diagnosed patients than in healthy donors, and even lower in relapsed/refractory patients. Among trial patients, those achieving complete response had baseline diversity similar to that of newly diagnosed patients, while diversity was significantly lower in partial responders and progressors. Lower diversity was seen in patients whose nivolumab began less than 1 year after ASCT, and these patients were left out of later analyses so that immune reconstitution would not confound the results. By C4D1, a significant rise was seen in CD4+ TCR diversity but not in CD8+ TCR diversity (p=0.0027 vs p=0.16), and the rise was most apparent among complete responders (p=0.02).

Genomic DNA was extracted with the Qiagen DNeasy kit from unsorted PBMCs and from negatively selected CD4+ and CD8+ fractions. Amplification of TCR beta CDR3 regions was done by immunoSEQ multiplex PCR with primers that anneal to V and J segments. A synthetic immune receptor repertoire was used to minimize amplification bias, and any remaining bias was removed computationally after sequencing. From the authors' description of their analysis: Custom Python scripts were used to quantify repertoire diversity as the Shannon entropy index. The unsorted, CD4+ and CD8+ repertoires were each analyzed separately, with the exception of combined analyses, where CD4+ and CD8+ sequences were merged in silico. Clonal expansion was defined as at least a 2-fold frequency increase after treatment relative to C1D1, with a pseudocount of 0.5 for undetected baseline clones. Singleton clones were defined as clones with 0 or 1 copy at C1D1, and non-singleton clones were defined as clones with 2 or more copies. By matching protein sequences in sorted samples from the same patient, clones expanded in unsorted samples were annotated as CD4+, CD8+ or unknown. Wilcoxon tests were applied to paired samples to test diversity changes from C1D1 to C4D1. TCRdb provides this immuneACCESS table in a form limited to in-frame rearrangements. Some clones are lacking; in checked studies, under half of them reflect an unresolved V gene, and why the rest are absent is not known. D and trimming come from the DNA, and the V and J calls and clone size come from that table. Across this sample there are tens of thousands of clones, with about 72% seen only once. Approximately 4% of the sample is held by the ten biggest clonotypes.

Concerning this clone itself: Its binding antigen is unknown. The record has no base qualities; no much larger clone is one base away. The same CDR3 also results from other DNA sequences found in this sample.

The receptor chain draws on TRBV27 and TRBJ2-7, with a weak D call of TRBD1 (5 bases match). The origin of this receptor is a human donor with classical Hodgkin lymphoma. The specimen was peripheral blood mononuclear cells (PBMCs), collected before the fourth cycle of nivolumab. The CDR3 is CASSSTAGSYEQYF. The DNA sequence reads TGTGCCAGCAGTTCAACGGCAGGGTCCTACGAGCAGTACTTC.